The sequence of this T cell receptor (beta chain) was determined in a study of blood T cell repertoires in COVID-19. Study-level information: The study drew acute and convalescent COVID-19 samples from the United States, Italy and Spain.

Repertoires were generated with immunoSEQ multiplex PCR, while TCRdb's copy carries only in-frame clones and drops some. The profile shows 190,000 or so clones, 70% to 85% of them singletons. The CDR3 runs 12 residues. Trimming took off 4 bases at V and 7 bases at J, with 10 bases between the two ends. CDR1 LNHDA and CDR2 SQIVND come from the germline V gene (reference sequence). The J gene is TRBJ1-2, the V gene TRBV19; D is unresolved. The sequence was obtained from a woman older than 75 with acute or convalescent COVID-19. Sequences were obtained from peripheral blood. CDR3 protein: CASSKPAGGYTF. CDR3 bases: TGTGCCAGTAGTAAACCCGCGGGTGGCTACACCTTC.